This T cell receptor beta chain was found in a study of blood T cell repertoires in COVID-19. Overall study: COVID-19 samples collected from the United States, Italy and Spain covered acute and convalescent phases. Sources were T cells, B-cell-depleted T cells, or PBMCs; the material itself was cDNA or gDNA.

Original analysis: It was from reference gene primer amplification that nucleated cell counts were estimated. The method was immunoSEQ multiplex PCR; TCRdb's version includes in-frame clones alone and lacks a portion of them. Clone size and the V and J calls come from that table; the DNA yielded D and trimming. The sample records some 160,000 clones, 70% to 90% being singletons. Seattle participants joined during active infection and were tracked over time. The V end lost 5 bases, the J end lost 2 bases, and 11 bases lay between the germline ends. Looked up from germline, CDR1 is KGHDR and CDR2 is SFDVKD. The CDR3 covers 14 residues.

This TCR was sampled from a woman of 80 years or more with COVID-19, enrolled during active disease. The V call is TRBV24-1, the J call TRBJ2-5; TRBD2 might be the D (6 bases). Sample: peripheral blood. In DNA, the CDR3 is TGTGCCACCAGTGGTGGTGGAGGGCAAGAGACCCAGTACTTC. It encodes CATSGGGGQETQYF.